The 32 T cell receptor beta chains below were found in one sample sequenced in a study of Graves' ophthalmopathy and Graves' hyperthyroidism. The sequenced template was RNA, covering the TCR beta CDR3 region. Second-round multiplex PCR came after a first-round RT-PCR that employed HTBI primers. TCRdb reprocessed the multiplex PCR reads via MiXCR and lists one record per CDR3 protein. The sample consists of some 360,000 distinct CDR3 sequences, about a sixth of them appearing once. Input material: peripheral blood. These receptors originate from an adult woman with stable Graves' hyperthyroidism.

This rearrangement joins TRBV4-3 to TRBJ1-5, with D unclear. Germline values: CDR1 LGHNA, CDR2 YSLEER. The CDR3 runs to 15 residues. V dropped 1 base and J dropped 5 bases, with 12 bases sitting between them. The DNA for the CDR3 is TGCGCCAGCAGCCAAGTCCACTCGCTGTATCAGCCCCAGCATTTT. This codes for CASSQVHSLYQPQHF.

This clonotype was observed many times. The V and J genes are TRBV11-2 and TRBJ2-2; D gene uncertain. Trimming shortened V by 1 base and J by 2 bases, and 5 bases separated the two germline ends. The CDR3 covers 14 residues. Looked up from germline, CDR1 is SGHAT and CDR2 is FQNNGV. The CDR3 nucleotides are TGTGCCAGCAGCTTAGGGCCTAACACCGGGGAGCTGTTTTTT. Its protein is CASSLGPNTGELFF.

J is TRBJ2-7 and V is TRBV6-5; the D is unclear. Trimming took off 4 bases at V and 0 bases at J, with 10 bases between the two ends. CDR3 length: 14 residues. The germline V gene encodes CDR1 MNHEY and CDR2 SVGAGI. The CDR3 DNA follows: TGTGCCAGCAGTTTGAACCCCTCCTCCTACGAGCAGTACTTC. As protein: CASSLNPSSYEQYF.

This clonotype came up many times. DNA for the CDR3: TGTGCCAGCAGACCAAAAATCGGGGCCCTCGGGGAGACCCAGTACTTC. Amino acids: CASRPKIGALGETQYF. This rearrangement joins TRBV7-4 to TRBJ2-5; D is possibly TRBD1 or TRBD2 (5 bases each). The CDR3 runs to 16 residues. From germline, CDR1 is SGHVT and CDR2 SQSDAQ. Between the trimmed V and J ends, which lost 6 bases and 5 bases, there was a span of 22 bases.

Many counts were recorded for this clonotype. The V and J genes are TRBV6-1 and TRBJ1-1, with unresolved D. Trimming left V 5 bases short and J 4 bases short, with 8 bases between. The CDR3 totals 12 residues. CDR1 and CDR2 from the germline V gene are MNHNS and SASEGT. Here the CDR3 reads CASSPMGTEAFF. The DNA for the CDR3 is TGTGCCAGCAGTCCCATGGGCACTGAAGCTTTCTTT.

There are many counts of this clonotype. The V call is TRBV20-1, the J call TRBJ1-2, with a weak D call TRBD1 (6 bases). This CDR3 region has 14 residues. CDR1 and CDR2 from the germline V gene are DFQATT and SNEGSKA (reference sequence). Between the trimmed V and J ends, which lost 2 bases and 4 bases, there was a span of 14 bases. As DNA, the CDR3 is TGCAGTGCTAGAACTGGCCCAGGGGCCTATGGCTACACCTTC. This sequence encodes CSARTGPGAYGYTF.

This clonotype occurred many times. The chain uses TRBV9 and TRBJ2-5; 7 nucleotides agree with TRBD1. The CDR3 is 15 amino acids. J gave up 5 bases and V 2 bases, and 9 bases lay outside the gene matches. Germline-derived CDR1 and CDR2 are SGDLS and YYNGEE. The CDR3 is CASSVTGAKGETQYF. The CDR3 DNA sequence: TGTGCCAGCAGCGTTACAGGGGCCAAGGGGGAGACCCAGTACTTC. Based on the CDR3 plus reference TRBV9 and TRBJ2-5, the full variable domain is DSGVTQTPKHLITATGQRVTLRCSPRSGDLSVYWYQQSLDQGLQFLIQYYNGEERAKGNILERFSAQQFPDLHSELNLSSLELGDSALYFCASSVTGAKGETQYFGPGTRLLVL.

This clonotype came up many times. Compared with germline, one end of the junction differs, possibly owing to a read error. J is TRBJ1-6 and V is TRBV12-3 or TRBV12-4; tentative D call: TRBD1 (5 bases). This CDR3 is built from 15 residues. The CDR3 DNA follows: TGTGCCAGCGGATCATTCCCAGGGTATAGTTCACCCCTCCACTTT. Translated: CASGSFPGYSSPLHF.

The sample holds many counts of this clonotype. This chain joins TRBV5-5 and TRBJ1-1, with D possibly matching TRBD1 (5 bases). The CDR3 contains 13 residues. CDR1 is SGHKS, CDR2 YYEKEE, per germline (reference sequence). V lost 10 bases and J 5 bases, leaving 18 bases between the germline ends. The CDR3: CAGGLWEGTEAFF. Written as DNA, the CDR3 is TGTGCCGGGGGTTTGTGGGAGGGGACTGAAGCTTTCTTT.

This clonotype has at least ten counts. V is TRBV5-1 and J is TRBJ2-7; a weak D match, TRBD1 (5 bases). Trimming shortened V by 0 bases and J by 1 base, and 8 bases separated the two germline ends. The CDR3 extends over 14 amino acids. Germline V lookup: CDR1 SGHRS, CDR2 YFSETQ. CDR3 nucleotide sequence: TGCGCCAGCAGCTTGGAGACAGTATCCTACGAGCAGTACTTC. This sequence encodes CASSLETVSYEQYF.

The gene calls are TRBV9 and TRBJ1-5, with 7 bases that match TRBD1. This CDR3 contains 14 residues. Trimming removed 7 bases from V and 5 bases from J; junction bases left unmatched: 9. Germline loops: CDR1 SGDLS, CDR2 YYNGEE. CDR3 protein: CASCRGQMDQPQHF. Written as DNA, the CDR3 is TGTGCCAGCTGCCGGGGACAGATGGATCAGCCCCAGCATTTT.

This clonotype was counted many times. The V call is TRBV24-1, the J call TRBJ2-7; 7 bases map to TRBD1. CDR3 length: 17 residues. Per the germline V gene, CDR1 is KGHDR and CDR2 is SFDVKD. The J segment lost 1 base and the V segment lost 5 bases, leaving 13 bases of the junction unmatched. CDR3 sequence reads: CATSAFKTGTESYEQYF. CDR3 sequence (DNA): TGTGCCACCAGTGCCTTCAAGACCGGGACAGAGTCCTACGAGCAGTACTTC.

This clonotype was observed many times. V gene TRBV6-1 combines with J gene TRBJ2-7; the match to TRBD1 covers 7 bases. The CDR3 totals 14 residues. Germline CDR1 reads MNHNS; CDR2 reads SASEGT. Losses at the gene ends were 5 bases for V and 4 bases for J; bases not matched to a gene: 8. The CDR3 sequence: CASSPGTVQYEQYF. CDR3 coding DNA: TGTGCCAGCAGTCCCGGGACAGTACAGTACGAGCAGTACTTC.

This clonotype was picked up many times. The chain uses TRBV15 and TRBJ2-4; D uncertain. This CDR3 is 18 amino acids long. Trimming removed 1 base from V and 1 base from J, with 17 bases in between. Germline values: CDR1 LNHNV, CDR2 YYDKDF (reference sequence). CDR3 in DNA: TGTGCCACCAGCAGAGTATCGAGGCCCACTGGGGCCAAAAACATTCAGTACTTC. Translation gives CATSRVSRPTGAKNIQYF.

This clonotype showed up many times. The chain recombines TRBV19 with TRBJ1-2; 9 bases fit TRBD1. CDR3 size: 14 residues. V lost 4 bases, J lost 10 bases, and 10 bases stayed unmatched. Looked up from germline, CDR1 is LNHDA and CDR2 is SQIVND (reference sequence). CDR3 sequence (DNA): TGTGCCAGTAGTACGACCGGGACAGGGCTTTACTACACCTTC. Encoded protein: CASSTTGTGLYYTF.

This clonotype was picked up a small number of times. This may come from a read error, since a much larger clone is one base off. The chain carries TRBV12-3 or TRBV12-4 and TRBJ1-1; D may be TRBD1 (6 bases). This CDR3 contains 14 residues. The DNA for the CDR3 is TGTGCCAGCAGTTTTTCCAGGGACAAGTCTGAAGCTTGCTTT. Translating it yields CASSFSRDKSEACF.

This clonotype was counted many times. Germline is not matched at one junction end, which may reflect a read error. CDR3 DNA sequence: TGTGCCAGCAGATCAAGGCTAGCCAAAAACATTAAGTACTTC. Its protein product is CASRSRLAKNIKYF. The V call is TRBV12-3 or TRBV12-4, the J call TRBJ2-4; D is possibly TRBD2 (5 bases). This CDR3 contains 14 residues.

With regard to this clonotype: Relative to the germline gene, one junction end is altered; a read error may explain this. The chain uses TRBV11-2 and TRBJ2-7; 9 nucleotides match TRBD1. The CDR3 totals 13 residues. CDR1 and CDR2 from the germline V gene are SGHAT and FQNNGV. The CDR3 DNA sequence: TGTGCCAGCAGTTCAACAGGGGGCTACGTGCAGTACTTC. It is translated as CASSSTGGYVQYF.

This clonotype occurred many times. The chain links TRBV28 to TRBJ1-3; no clear D. This CDR3 has 14 amino acids. V was cut by 3 bases and J by 3 bases, with 9 bases left in between. The V gene's germline CDR1 is MDHEN and CDR2 SYDVKM. The CDR3 region has the DNA TGTGCCAGCAGTTTGGTTGGGATTGGAAACACCATATATTTT. It yields the protein CASSLVGIGNTIYF.

In this sample, this clonotype turned up once. This chain joins TRBV7-2 and TRBJ2-5; D gene uncertain. The CDR3 spans 14 residues. Germline V gives CDR1 SGHTA, CDR2 FQGNSA. V lost 5 bases, J lost 2 bases, and 12 bases lay in between. CDR3 loop: CASSTPPQQETQYF. As DNA, the CDR3 is TGTGCCAGCAGCACTCCCCCACAGCAAGAGACCCAGTACTTC.

The CDR3 DNA reads as TGTGCCAGCAGTTTCCCGGGATCTGGGGGATGGGGCCCCCAAGAGACCCAGTACTTC. Translated: CASSFPGSGGWGPQETQYF. V gene TRBV12-3 or TRBV12-4 combines with J gene TRBJ2-5; D could derive from TRBD1 or TRBD2 (5 bases each). The CDR3 totals 19 residues. V lost 3 bases to trimming and J lost 1 base, with 24 bases between them.

This clonotype was seen at least ten times. This rearrangement joins TRBV27 to TRBJ2-7; perhaps D is TRBD1 or TRBD2 (5 bases each). The CDR3 has 15 residues. CDR1 and CDR2 from the germline V gene are MNHEY and SMNVEV (reference sequence). Trimming stripped 7 bases from V and 3 bases from J, with 19 bases between. The CDR3 region is CASIQLRDGNYEQYF. The CDR3 DNA sequence: TGTGCCAGCATCCAACTCCGGGACGGGAACTACGAGCAGTACTTC.

Remarks on this clonotype: Since a much larger clone is just one base distant, this may be a read error. No conserved phenylalanine or tryptophan is present at the end of the CDR3, so a read error is the likely explanation. This chain joins TRBV29-1 and TRBJ1-2; D not certain. V was cut by 8 bases and J by 4 bases, with 17 bases left in between. Germline CDR1 SQVTM, CDR2 ANQGSEA. This CDR3 is built from 13 residues. CDR3 protein: CSTSGGYAYGYTY. The DNA of the CDR3 is TGCAGCACCAGCGGAGGGTACGCCTATGGCTACACCTAC.

This clonotype has a count of ten or more. The V gene is TRBV2, the J gene TRBJ1-2; D is unresolved. The V gene lost 3 bases and the J gene lost 6 bases, with 26 bases spanning the gap. The CDR3 covers 18 residues. In germline, CDR1 is SNHLY, CDR2 FYNNEI. Here the CDR3 reads CASSDGQPIVRPIDGYTF. In DNA form, the CDR3 reads TGTGCCAGCAGTGATGGGCAGCCGATAGTACGTCCCATCGATGGCTACACCTTC.

Comments on this clonotype: A much larger clone differs by one base, so this may be a read error. V usage is TRBV28 and J usage is TRBJ2-5; D may be TRBD2 (6 bases). CDR3 length: 16 amino acids. Germline V gene sequence: CDR1 MDHEN, CDR2 SYDVKM. CDR3 sequence (DNA): TGTGCCAGCAGTGGTCACCTGAGCGGTGTACGGGAGACCAAGTACTTC. Its protein is CASSGHLSGVRETKYF.

This clonotype was seen ten or more times. The chain uses TRBV7-9 and TRBJ1-2; 7 bases are shared with TRBD1. CDR1 is SEHNR, CDR2 FQNEAQ, per germline (reference sequence). The CDR3 is made up of 14 amino acids. Germline trimming cut 8 bases from V and 4 bases from J; bases unmatched to any gene: 10. The CDR3 DNA is TGTGCCAGCGGGACCGGGACAGTTTTCTATGGCTACACCTTC. It yields the protein CASGTGTVFYGYTF.

The V and J genes are TRBV7-2 and TRBJ2-7, with TRBD2 matching 11 bases. With 5 bases clipped from V and 7 bases from J, the junction kept 10 bases outside the gene matches. CDR3 length equals 15 residues. In germline, CDR1 is SGHTA, CDR2 FQGNSA. The CDR3 loop reads CASSIIAGGPSEQYF. In nucleotides, the CDR3 is TGTGCCAGCAGCATAATAGCGGGAGGGCCGTCAGAGCAGTACTTC.

This clonotype was detected many times. V usage is TRBV28 and J usage is TRBJ2-2; D might be TRBD1 (6 bases). This CDR3 has 12 amino acids. CDR1 is MDHEN, CDR2 SYDVKM, per germline. Here the CDR3 DNA reads TGTACCTCCAGGGGTGTCCCCGGGGAGCTGTTTTTT. Translation gives CTSRGVPGELFF.

As to this clonotype: Possible read error: a much larger clone is one base away. The chain employs TRBV30 and TRBJ2-5, with 8 nucleotides matching TRBD1. The germline CDR1 and CDR2 sequences are GTSNPN and SVGIG (reference sequence). The length of the CDR3 is 12 residues. In DNA form, the CDR3 reads TGTGCCTGGCAGGGGGCCCAAGAGACCAAGTACTTC. Translation: CAWQGAQETKYF.

Concerning this clonotype itself: Just one base apart from a much larger clone, this may be a read error. The chain has TRBV30 and TRBJ1-5, with D perhaps matching TRBD1 (5 bases). Trimming removed 7 bases from V and 4 bases from J, with 23 bases in between. The germline V gene has CDR1 GTSNPN and CDR2 SVGIG (reference sequence). The CDR3 runs 16 residues. The CDR3 DNA sequence: TGTGCCTCCCTCCGCGGTTGGGGCGTACTAAATCAGCCCCAGCATTTT. Its translation: CASLRGWGVLNQPQHF. Variable domain in full (rest from reference TRBV30 and TRBJ1-5): SQTIHQWPATLVQPVGSPLSLECTVEGTSNPNLYWYRQAAGRGLQLLFYSVGIGQISSEVPQNLSASRPQDRQFILSSKKLLLSDSGFYLCASLRGWGVLNQPQHFGDGTRLSIL.

This clonotype showed up many times. The chain links TRBV27 to TRBJ1-5; D call uncertain. Trimming removed 5 bases at V and 1 base at J, with 12 bases between. This CDR3 spans 15 amino acids. The germline gives CDR1 MNHEY, CDR2 SMNVEV (reference sequence). CDR3 DNA sequence: TGTGCCAGCAGTCCGCTTTTATCGAGCAATCAGCCCCAGCATTTT. Its translation: CASSPLLSSNQPQHF.

The gene calls are TRBV7-2 and TRBJ2-5; D is undetermined. Trimming shortened V by 1 base and J by 5 bases, and 8 bases separated the two germline ends. This CDR3 has 13 residues. Germline V gene lookup returns CDR1 SGHTA and CDR2 FQGNSA. The CDR3 loop reads CASSLVYEETQYF. CDR3 nucleotide sequence: TGTGCCAGCAGCTTAGTCTACGAGGAGACCCAGTACTTC. The full variable domain, rest sourced from reference TRBV7-2 and TRBJ2-5, is GAGVSQSPSNKVTEKGKDVELRCDPISGHTALYWYRQSLGQGLEFLIYFQGNSAPDKSGLPSDRFSAERTGGSVSTLTIQRTQQEDSAVYLCASSLVYEETQYFGPGTRLLVL.